Sequencing of this TCR beta chain was carried out in a study of shared clonotypes between healthy human individuals. V dropped 10 bases and J dropped 1; count of bases not matched to a gene: 3. Germline-derived CDR1 and CDR2 are SNHLY and FYNNEI. The CDR3 consists of 13 residues. Donation came from healthy HIV-negative adults that had no recent acute infections or vaccinations. Source study methods: Quality scores were absent from the junction-only immunoSEQ sequences, so filtering differed. The data were produced by immunoSEQ multiplex PCR, yet TCRdb's version contains in-frame clones alone and is incomplete. V and J calls and clone size are given by that table; D and trimming were obtained from the DNA. The table records about half a million clones, 60% to 80% of them present only once.

The receptor was derived from a woman aged 40 to 49 in good health. Some clones in this sample may be carry-over from other donors' samples. The chain combines TRBV2 with TRBJ2-1; 8 nucleotides match TRBD2. The sequencing sample was made of PBMCs. CDR3 residues: CANIAGSYNEQFF. The CDR3 DNA reads TGTGCCAACATAGCGGGATCCTACAATGAGCAGTTCTTC. The full variable domain, completed using reference TRBV2 and TRBJ2-1, is EPEVTQTPSHQVTQMGQEVILRCVPISNHLYFYWYRQILGQKVEFLVSFYNNEISEKSEIFDDQFSVERPDGSNFTLKIRSTKLEDSAMYFCANIAGSYNEQFFGPGTRLTVL.